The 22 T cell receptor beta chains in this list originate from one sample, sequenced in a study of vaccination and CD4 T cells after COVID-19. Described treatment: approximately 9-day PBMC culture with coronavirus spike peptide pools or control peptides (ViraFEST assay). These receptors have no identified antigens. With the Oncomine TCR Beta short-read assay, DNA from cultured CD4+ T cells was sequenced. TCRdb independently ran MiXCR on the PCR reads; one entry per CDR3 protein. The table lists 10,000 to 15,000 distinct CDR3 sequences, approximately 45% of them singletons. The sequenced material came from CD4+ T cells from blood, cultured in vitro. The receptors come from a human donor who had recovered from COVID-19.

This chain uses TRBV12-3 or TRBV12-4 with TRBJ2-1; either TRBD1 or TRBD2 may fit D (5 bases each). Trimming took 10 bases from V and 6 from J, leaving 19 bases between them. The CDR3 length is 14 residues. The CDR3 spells CAIDTRAGSNEQFF. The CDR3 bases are TGTGCCATCGATACCAGGGCAGGGAGCAATGAGCAGTTCTTC.

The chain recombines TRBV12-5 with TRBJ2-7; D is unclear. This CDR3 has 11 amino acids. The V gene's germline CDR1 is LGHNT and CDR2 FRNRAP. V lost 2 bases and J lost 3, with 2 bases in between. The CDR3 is CASGLFYEQYF. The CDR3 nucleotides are TGTGCTAGTGGTTTGTTCTACGAGCAGTACTTC.

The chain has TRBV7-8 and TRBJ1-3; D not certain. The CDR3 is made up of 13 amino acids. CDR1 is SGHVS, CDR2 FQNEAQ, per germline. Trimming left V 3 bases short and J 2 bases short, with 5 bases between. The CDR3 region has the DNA TGTGCCAGCAGCTTCAGCGCTGGAAACACCATATATTTT. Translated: CASSFSAGNTIYF.

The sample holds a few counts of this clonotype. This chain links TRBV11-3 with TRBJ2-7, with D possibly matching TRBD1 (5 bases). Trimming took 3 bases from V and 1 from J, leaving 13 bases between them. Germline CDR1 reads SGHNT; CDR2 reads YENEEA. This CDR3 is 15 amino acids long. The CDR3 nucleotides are TGTGCCAGCAGCTTTGGCAGGGAACCTTCCTACGAGCAGTACTTC. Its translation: CASSFGREPSYEQYF. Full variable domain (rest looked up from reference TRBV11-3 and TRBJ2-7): EAGVVQSPRYKIIEKKQPVAFWCNPISGHNTLYWYLQNLGQGPELLIRYENEEAVDDSQLPKDRFSAERLKGVDSTLKIQPAELGDSAVYLCASSFGREPSYEQYFGPGTRLTVT.

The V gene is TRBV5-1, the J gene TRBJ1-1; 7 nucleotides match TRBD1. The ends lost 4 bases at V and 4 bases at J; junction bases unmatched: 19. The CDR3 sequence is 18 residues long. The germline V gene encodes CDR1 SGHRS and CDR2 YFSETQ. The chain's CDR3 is CASSRETGFSQTSTEAFF. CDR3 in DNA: TGCGCCAGCAGCAGGGAGACAGGGTTTAGCCAAACGAGCACTGAAGCTTTCTTT.

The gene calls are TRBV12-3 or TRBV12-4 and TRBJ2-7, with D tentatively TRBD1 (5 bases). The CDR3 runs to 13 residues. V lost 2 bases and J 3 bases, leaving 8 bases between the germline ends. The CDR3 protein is CASSLKTDYEQYF. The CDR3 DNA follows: TGTGCCAGCAGTTTAAAGACAGACTACGAGCAGTACTTC.

CDR3 residues: CASSAGGHSYEQYF. CDR3 nucleotides: TGTGCCAGCAGTGCGGGGGGCCACTCCTACGAGCAGTACTTC. The chain is built from TRBV2 and TRBJ2-7; tentative D call: TRBD2 (7 bases). V was shortened by 4 bases and J by 0 bases, with 10 bases between the two germline ends. Germline V gives CDR1 SNHLY, CDR2 FYNNEI. The CDR3 has 14 amino acids.

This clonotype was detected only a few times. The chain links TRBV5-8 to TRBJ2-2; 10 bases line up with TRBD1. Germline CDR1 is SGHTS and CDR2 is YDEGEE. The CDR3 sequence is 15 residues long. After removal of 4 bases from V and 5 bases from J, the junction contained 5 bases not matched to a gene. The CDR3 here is CASSGRTGGTGELFF. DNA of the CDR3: TGTGCCAGCAGCGGGCGGACAGGGGGGACCGGGGAGCTGTTTTTT.

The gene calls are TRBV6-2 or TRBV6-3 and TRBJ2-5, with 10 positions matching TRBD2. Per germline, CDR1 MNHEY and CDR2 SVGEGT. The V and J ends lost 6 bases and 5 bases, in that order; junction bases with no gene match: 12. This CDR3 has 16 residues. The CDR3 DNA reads TGTGCCAGCAGCCCCGGGCTAGCGGGAGTATGGGAGACCCAGTACTTC. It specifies CASSPGLAGVWETQYF.

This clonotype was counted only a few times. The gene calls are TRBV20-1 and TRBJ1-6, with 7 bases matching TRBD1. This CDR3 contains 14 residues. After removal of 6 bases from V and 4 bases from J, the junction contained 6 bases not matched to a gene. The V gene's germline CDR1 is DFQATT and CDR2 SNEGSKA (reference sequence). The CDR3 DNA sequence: TGCAGTGCAACTACGACAGGGTATAATTCACCCCTCCACTTT. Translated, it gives CSATTTGYNSPLHF.

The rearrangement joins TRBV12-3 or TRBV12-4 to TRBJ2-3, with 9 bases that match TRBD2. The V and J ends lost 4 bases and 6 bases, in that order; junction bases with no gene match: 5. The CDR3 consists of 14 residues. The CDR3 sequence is CASSYGLAWDTQYF. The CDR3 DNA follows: TGTGCCAGCAGTTATGGACTAGCGTGGGATACGCAGTATTTT.

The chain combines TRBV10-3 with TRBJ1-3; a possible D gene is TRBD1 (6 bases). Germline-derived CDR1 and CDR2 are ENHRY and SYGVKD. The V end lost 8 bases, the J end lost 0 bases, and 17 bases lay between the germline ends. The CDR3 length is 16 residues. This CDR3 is CAIFEPGQYSGNTIYF. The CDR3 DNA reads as TGTGCCATCTTCGAACCAGGACAGTACTCTGGAAACACCATATATTTT.

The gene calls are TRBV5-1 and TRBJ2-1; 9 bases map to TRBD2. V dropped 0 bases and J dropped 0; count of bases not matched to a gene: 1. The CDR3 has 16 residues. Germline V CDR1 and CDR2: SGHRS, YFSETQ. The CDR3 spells CASSLVSGGSYNEQFF. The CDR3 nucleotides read TGCGCCAGCAGCTTGGTTAGCGGGGGCTCCTACAATGAGCAGTTCTTC.

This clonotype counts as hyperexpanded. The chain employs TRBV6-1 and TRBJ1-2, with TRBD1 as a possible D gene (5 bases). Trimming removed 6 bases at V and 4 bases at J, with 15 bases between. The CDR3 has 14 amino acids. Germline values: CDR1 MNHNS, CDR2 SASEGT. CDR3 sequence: CASSADKAPYGYTF. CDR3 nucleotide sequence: TGTGCCAGCAGCGCGGACAAAGCCCCCTATGGCTACACCTTC.

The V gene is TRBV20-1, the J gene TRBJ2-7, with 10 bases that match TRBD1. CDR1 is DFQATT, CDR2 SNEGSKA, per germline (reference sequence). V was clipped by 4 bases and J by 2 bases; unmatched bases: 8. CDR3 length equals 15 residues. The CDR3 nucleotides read TGCAGTGCTACCCAACCGGGACAGGGGCCCTACGAGCAGTACTTC. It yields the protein CSATQPGQGPYEQYF.

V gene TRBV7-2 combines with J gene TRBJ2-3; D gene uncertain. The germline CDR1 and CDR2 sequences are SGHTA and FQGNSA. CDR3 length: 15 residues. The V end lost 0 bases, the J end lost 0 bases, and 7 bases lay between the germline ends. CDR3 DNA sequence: TGTGCCAGCAGCTTAGCCCGCACGAGCACAGATACGCAGTATTTT. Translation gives CASSLARTSTDTQYF.

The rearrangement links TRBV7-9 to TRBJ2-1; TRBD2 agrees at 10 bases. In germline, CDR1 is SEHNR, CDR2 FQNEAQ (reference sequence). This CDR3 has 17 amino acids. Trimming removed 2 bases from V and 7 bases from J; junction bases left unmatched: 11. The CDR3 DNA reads TGTGCCAGCAGCTTATATACCGGGACTAGCGCCCCAAATGAGCAGTTCTTC. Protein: CASSLYTGTSAPNEQFF. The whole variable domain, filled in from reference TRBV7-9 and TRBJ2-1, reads DTGVSQNPRHKITKRGQNVTFRCDPISEHNRLYWYRQTLGQGPEFLTYFQNEAQLEKSRLLSDRFSAERPKGSFSTLEIQRTEQGDSAMYLCASSLYTGTSAPNEQFFGPGTRLTVL.

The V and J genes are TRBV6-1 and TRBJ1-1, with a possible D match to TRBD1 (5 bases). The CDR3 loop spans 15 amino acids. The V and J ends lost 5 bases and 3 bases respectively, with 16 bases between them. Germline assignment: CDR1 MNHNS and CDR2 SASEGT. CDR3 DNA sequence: TGTGCCAGCAGTAGGGGCGGTCCCGGGGACACTGAAGCTTTCTTT. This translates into CASSRGGPGDTEAFF.

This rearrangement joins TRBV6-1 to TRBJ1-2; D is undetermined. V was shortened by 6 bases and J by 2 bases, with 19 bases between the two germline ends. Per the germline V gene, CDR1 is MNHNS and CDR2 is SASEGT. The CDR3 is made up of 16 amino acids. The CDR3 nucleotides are TGTGCCAGCAGCCCCGGGCCCCCTTCGGGAAACTATGGCTACACCTTC. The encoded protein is CASSPGPPSGNYGYTF.

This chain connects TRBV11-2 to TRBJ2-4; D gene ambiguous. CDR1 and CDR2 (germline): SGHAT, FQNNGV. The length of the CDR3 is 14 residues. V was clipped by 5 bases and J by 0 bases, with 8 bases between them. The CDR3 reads CASSPHVAKNIQYF. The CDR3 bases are TGTGCCAGCAGCCCCCATGTAGCCAAAAACATTCAGTACTTC.

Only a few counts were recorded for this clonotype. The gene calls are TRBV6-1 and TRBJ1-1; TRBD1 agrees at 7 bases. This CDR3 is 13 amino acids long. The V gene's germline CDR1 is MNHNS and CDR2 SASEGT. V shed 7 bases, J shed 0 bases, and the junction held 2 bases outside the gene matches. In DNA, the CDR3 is TGTGCCAGCAAACAGGGGATGAACACTGAAGCTTTCTTT. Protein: CASKQGMNTEAFF.

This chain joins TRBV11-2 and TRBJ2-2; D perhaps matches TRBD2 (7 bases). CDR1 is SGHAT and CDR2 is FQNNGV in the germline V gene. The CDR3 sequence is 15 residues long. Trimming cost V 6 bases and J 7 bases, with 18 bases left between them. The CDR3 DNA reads TGTGCCAGCAGGACGGGGGGCTCAGGTAGCGGGGAGCTGTTTTTT. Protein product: CASRTGGSGSGELFF.